This is a list of T cell receptor beta chains from one sample in a study of cytomegalovirus exposure and HLA in healthy donors. Generated by immunoSEQ multiplex PCR, the TCRdb table keeps only in-frame clones and is missing some. This sample has around 100,000 clones, with around 65% found just once. Sequenced input: PBMCs. The receptors stem from a woman aged 45-65 years in good health and CMV-seronegative. CDR3s include the opening cysteine and the closing phenylalanine or tryptophan. The order of the fields is J gene, clone size, D gene, V gene, CDR3 protein, CDR3 DNA. D genes are given only for firm matches. Clone sizes are given selectively: once, few, many, or a class where the clone is expanded.

J gene: TRBJ2-7; clone size: NA; D gene: NA; V gene: TRBV5-6; CDR3 protein: CASHKPGAYEQYF; CDR3 DNA: TGTGCCAGCCATAAACCAGGGGCCTACGAGCAGTACTTC
J gene: TRBJ1-5; clone size: NA; D gene: TRBD1; V gene: TRBV6-1; CDR3 protein: CASSEFEGAGQPQHF; CDR3 DNA: TGTGCCAGCAGTGAATTTGAGGGGGCCGGTCAGCCCCAGCATTTT
J gene: TRBJ2-2; clone size: NA; D gene: NA; V gene: TRBV5-6; CDR3 protein: CASSSPFGTGELFF; CDR3 DNA: TGTGCCAGCAGCTCCCCTTTCGGCACCGGGGAGCTGTTTTTT
J gene: TRBJ1-1; clone size: NA; D gene: TRBD1; V gene: TRBV29-1; CDR3 protein: CSVEGQGSEAFF; CDR3 DNA: TGCAGCGTTGAAGGACAGGGGTCTGAAGCTTTCTTT
J gene: TRBJ2-7; clone size: few; D gene: TRBD2; V gene: TRBV5-1; CDR3 protein: CASSLAWAGVYEQYF; CDR3 DNA: TGCGCCAGCAGCTTGGCCTGGGCGGGAGTCTACGAGCAGTACTTC
J gene: TRBJ2-1; clone size: NA; D gene: NA; V gene: TRBV28; CDR3 protein: CASSSAGVNEQFF; CDR3 DNA: TGTGCCAGCAGTTCAGCAGGGGTCAATGAGCAGTTCTTC
J gene: TRBJ1-1; clone size: NA; D gene: NA; V gene: TRBV7-9; CDR3 protein: CASSPPRGRTEAFF; CDR3 DNA: TGTGCCAGCAGCCCACCCAGGGGTCGGACTGAAGCTTTCTTT
J gene: TRBJ2-7; clone size: NA; D gene: TRBD1; V gene: TRBV4-1; CDR3 protein: CASSQGLAGQGLYEQYF; CDR3 DNA: TGCGCCAGCAGCCAAGGATTAGCGGGACAGGGGCTTTACGAGCAGTACTTC
J gene: TRBJ2-5; clone size: NA; D gene: TRBD2; V gene: TRBV28; CDR3 protein: CASTPSGPQETQYF; CDR3 DNA: TGTGCCAGCACCCCTAGCGGGCCACAAGAGACCCAGTACTTC
J gene: TRBJ2-1; clone size: once; D gene: TRBD1; V gene: TRBV7-9; CDR3 protein: CASSDTGGKYNEQFF; CDR3 DNA: TGTGCCAGCAGCGATACAGGGGGCAAGTATAATGAGCAGTTCTTC
J gene: TRBJ1-4; clone size: NA; D gene: NA; V gene: TRBV5-5; CDR3 protein: CASSHPDGEEKLFF; CDR3 DNA: TGTGCCAGCAGCCACCCGGACGGGGAAGAAAAACTGTTTTTT
J gene: TRBJ1-3; clone size: NA; D gene: NA; V gene: TRBV4-2; CDR3 protein: CASSSTGISGNTIYF; CDR3 DNA: TGTGCCAGCAGCTCTACAGGGATCTCTGGAAACACCATATATTTT
J gene: TRBJ1-4; clone size: NA; D gene: NA; V gene: TRBV11-2; CDR3 protein: CASSLAGWEKLFF; CDR3 DNA: TGTGCCAGCAGCTTAGCGGGGTGGGAAAAACTGTTTTTT
J gene: TRBJ2-3; clone size: NA; D gene: TRBD2; V gene: TRBV19; CDR3 protein: CASSMREGSDTQYF; CDR3 DNA: TGTGCCAGTAGTATGCGGGAGGGATCAGATACGCAGTATTTT
J gene: TRBJ2-3; clone size: NA; D gene: TRBD2; V gene: TRBV4-1; CDR3 protein: CASSQGLAGTDTQYF; CDR3 DNA: TGCGCCAGCAGCCAAGGACTAGCGGGCACAGATACGCAGTATTTT
J gene: TRBJ2-2; clone size: few; D gene: NA; V gene: TRBV5-5; CDR3 protein: CASSFSWTTVYKNTGELFF; CDR3 DNA: TGTGCCAGCAGCTTTAGCTGGACTACAGTTTATAAAAACACCGGGGAGCTGTTTTTT
J gene: TRBJ2-1; clone size: NA; D gene: TRBD2; V gene: TRBV6-5; CDR3 protein: CASSGTSGRGRQFF; CDR3 DNA: TGTGCCAGCAGTGGGACTAGCGGGAGAGGCAGGCAGTTCTTC
J gene: TRBJ2-1; clone size: once; D gene: TRBD2; V gene: TRBV7-8; CDR3 protein: CASSLPLAGVKGNEQFF; CDR3 DNA: TGTGCCAGCAGCTTACCACTAGCGGGAGTTAAGGGCAATGAGCAGTTCTTC
J gene: TRBJ2-2; clone size: NA; D gene: NA; V gene: TRBV28; CDR3 protein: CASKEGGYTGELFF; CDR3 DNA: TGTGCCAGCAAAGAGGGCGGCTACACCGGGGAGCTGTTTTTT
J gene: TRBJ2-5; clone size: few; D gene: TRBD1; V gene: TRBV7-9; CDR3 protein: CASSLWTGGEETQYF; CDR3 DNA: TGTGCCAGCAGCTTATGGACAGGTGGGGAAGAGACCCAGTACTTC
J gene: TRBJ2-7; clone size: NA; D gene: TRBD2; V gene: TRBV5-1; CDR3 protein: CASSTGGSEGYEQYF; CDR3 DNA: TGCGCCAGCTCCACCGGGGGGTCGGAGGGTTACGAGCAGTACTTC
J gene: TRBJ1-2; clone size: NA; D gene: NA; V gene: TRBV28; CDR3 protein: CASRGGGEGYGYTF; CDR3 DNA: TGTGCCAGCAGGGGCGGGGGTGAGGGCTATGGCTACACCTTC
J gene: TRBJ2-1; clone size: few; D gene: NA; V gene: TRBV30; CDR3 protein: CAWSKGGDNEQFF; CDR3 DNA: TGTGCCTGGAGTAAGGGGGGGGACAATGAGCAGTTCTTC
J gene: TRBJ2-2; clone size: NA; D gene: NA; V gene: TRBV21-1; CDR3 protein: CASSKAGAGELFF; CDR3 DNA: TGTGCCAGCAGCAAAGCCGGGGCCGGGGAGCTGTTTTTT
J gene: TRBJ1-3; clone size: NA; D gene: NA; V gene: TRBV5-4; CDR3 protein: CASSLVLSGVGSGNTIYF; CDR3 DNA: TGTGCCAGCAGCTTGGTCCTTTCGGGAGTGGGGTCTGGAAACACCATATATTTT
J gene: TRBJ2-5; clone size: NA; D gene: NA; V gene: TRBV2; CDR3 protein: CASGTRQETQYF; CDR3 DNA: TGTGCCAGTGGGACAAGACAAGAGACCCAGTACTTC